This T cell receptor (beta chain) originates from a study of shared clonotypes between healthy human individuals. The V end lost 0 bases, the J end lost 11 bases, and 13 bases lay between the germline ends. There are 13 residues in the CDR3. Germline lookup yields CDR1 LGHNA and CDR2 YNFKEQ. Samples underwent the assay at deep level. Here immunoSEQ multiplex PCR was the method, and the copy in TCRdb shows in-frame clones only, minus some. The table records roughly 2.2 million clones, 93% of them present only once. This clonotype was obtained from a man aged 18 to 35 in good health. Some clones in this sample may be carry-over from other donors' samples. The material sequenced was naive CD4+ T cells from PBMCs. The subset denotes: CD45RA+ positively selected. The chain is built from TRBV4-2 and TRBJ1-2; D gene uncertain. In DNA form, the CDR3 reads TGTGCCAGCAGCCAAGATAGGGAGGACTATTACACCTTC. Protein product: CASSQDREDYYTF.